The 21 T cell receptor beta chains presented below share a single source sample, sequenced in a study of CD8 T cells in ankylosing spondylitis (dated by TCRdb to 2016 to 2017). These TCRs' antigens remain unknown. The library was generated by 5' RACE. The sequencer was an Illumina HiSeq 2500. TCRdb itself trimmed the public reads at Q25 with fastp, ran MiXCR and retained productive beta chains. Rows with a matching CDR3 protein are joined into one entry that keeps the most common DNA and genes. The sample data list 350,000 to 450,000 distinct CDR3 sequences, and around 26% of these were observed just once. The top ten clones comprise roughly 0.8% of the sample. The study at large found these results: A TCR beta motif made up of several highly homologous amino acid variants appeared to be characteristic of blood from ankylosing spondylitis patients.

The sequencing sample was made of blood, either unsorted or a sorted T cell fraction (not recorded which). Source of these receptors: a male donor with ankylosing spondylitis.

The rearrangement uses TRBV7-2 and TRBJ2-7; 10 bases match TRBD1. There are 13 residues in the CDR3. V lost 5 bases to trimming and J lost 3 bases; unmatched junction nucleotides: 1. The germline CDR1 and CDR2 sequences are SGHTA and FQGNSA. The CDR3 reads CASSGQGDYEQYF. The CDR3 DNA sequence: TGTGCCAGCAGCGGACAGGGGGACTACGAGCAGTACTTC.

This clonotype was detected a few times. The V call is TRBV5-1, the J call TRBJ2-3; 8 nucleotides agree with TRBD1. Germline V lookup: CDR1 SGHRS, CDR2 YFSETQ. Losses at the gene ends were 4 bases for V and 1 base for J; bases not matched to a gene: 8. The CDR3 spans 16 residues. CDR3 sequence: CASSRAGTGGTDTQYF. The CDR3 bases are TGCGCCAGCAGCAGGGCCGGGACAGGTGGCACAGATACGCAGTATTTT.

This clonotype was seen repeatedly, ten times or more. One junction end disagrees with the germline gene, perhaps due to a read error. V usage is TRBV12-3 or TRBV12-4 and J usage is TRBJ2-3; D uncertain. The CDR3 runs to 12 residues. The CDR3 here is CASSLATDTQYF. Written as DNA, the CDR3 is TGCGCCAGCAGCTTGGCCACAGATACGCAGTATTTT.

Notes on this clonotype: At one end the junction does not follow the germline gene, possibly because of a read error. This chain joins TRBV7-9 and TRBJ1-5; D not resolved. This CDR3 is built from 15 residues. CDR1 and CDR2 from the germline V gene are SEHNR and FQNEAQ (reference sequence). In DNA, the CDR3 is TGTGCCAGCAACTTAAGTGATTGGGGCAATCAGCCCCAGCATTTT. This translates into CASNLSDWGNQPQHF.

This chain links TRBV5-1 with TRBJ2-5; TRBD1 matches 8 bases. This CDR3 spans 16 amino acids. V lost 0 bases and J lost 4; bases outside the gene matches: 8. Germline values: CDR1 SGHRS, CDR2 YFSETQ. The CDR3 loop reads CASSLVGTGGGETQYF. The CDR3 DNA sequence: TGCGCCAGCAGCTTGGTGGGGACAGGAGGTGGAGAGACCCAGTACTTC.

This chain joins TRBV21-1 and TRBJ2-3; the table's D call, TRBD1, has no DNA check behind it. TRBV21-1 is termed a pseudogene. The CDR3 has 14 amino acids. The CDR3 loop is CASPRTVATDTQYF. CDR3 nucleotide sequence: TGTGCCAGCCCCAGGACGGTGGCCACAGATACGCAGTATTTT.

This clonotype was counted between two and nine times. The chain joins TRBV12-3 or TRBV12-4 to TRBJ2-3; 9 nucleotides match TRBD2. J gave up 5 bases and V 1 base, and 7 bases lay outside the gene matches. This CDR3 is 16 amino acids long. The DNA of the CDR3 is TGTGCCAGCAGTTTAGTGGTAGCGGGAGTAAAAGATACGCAGTATTTT. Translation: CASSLVVAGVKDTQYF.

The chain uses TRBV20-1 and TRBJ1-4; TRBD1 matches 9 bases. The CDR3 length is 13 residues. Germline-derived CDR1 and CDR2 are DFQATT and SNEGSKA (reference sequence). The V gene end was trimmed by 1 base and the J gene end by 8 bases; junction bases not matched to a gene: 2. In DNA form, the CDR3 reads TGCAGTGCTAGAGGGGACAGGGACGAAAAACTGTTTTTT. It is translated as CSARGDRDEKLFF.

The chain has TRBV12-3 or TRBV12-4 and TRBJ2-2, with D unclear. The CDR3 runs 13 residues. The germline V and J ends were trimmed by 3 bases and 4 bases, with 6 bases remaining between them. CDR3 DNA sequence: TGTGCCAGCAGTTTTTCGATCACCGGGGAGCTGTTTTTT. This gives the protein CASSFSITGELFF.

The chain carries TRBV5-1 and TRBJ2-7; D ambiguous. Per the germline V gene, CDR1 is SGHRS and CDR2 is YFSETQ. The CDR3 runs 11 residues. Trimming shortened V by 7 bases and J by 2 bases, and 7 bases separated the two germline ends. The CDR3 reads CASAAPYEQYV. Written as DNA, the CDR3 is TGCGCCAGCGCAGCACCCTACGAGCAGTACGTC.

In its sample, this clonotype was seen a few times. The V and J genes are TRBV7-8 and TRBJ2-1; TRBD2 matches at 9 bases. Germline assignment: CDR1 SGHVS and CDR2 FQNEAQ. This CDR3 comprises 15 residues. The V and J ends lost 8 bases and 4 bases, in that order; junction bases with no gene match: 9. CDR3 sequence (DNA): TGTGCCAGCTGTGCTCCTAGCGGGGTGTACAATGAGCAGTTCTTC. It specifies CASCAPSGVYNEQFF.

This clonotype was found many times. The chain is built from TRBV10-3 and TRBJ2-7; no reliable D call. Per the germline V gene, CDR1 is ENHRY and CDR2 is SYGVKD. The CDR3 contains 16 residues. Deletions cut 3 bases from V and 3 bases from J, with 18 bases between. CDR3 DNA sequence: TGTGCCATCAGTGACCGAAACGAGCCGGCCCTCTACGAGCAGTACGTC. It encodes CAISDRNEPALYEQYV.

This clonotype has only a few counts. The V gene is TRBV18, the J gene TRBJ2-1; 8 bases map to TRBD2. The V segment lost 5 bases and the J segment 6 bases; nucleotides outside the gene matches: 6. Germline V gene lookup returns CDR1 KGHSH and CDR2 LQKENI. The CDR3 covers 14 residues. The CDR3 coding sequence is TGTGCCAGCTCATTCAAGCGGGAGAGCAATGAGCAGTTCTTC. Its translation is CASSFKRESNEQFF.

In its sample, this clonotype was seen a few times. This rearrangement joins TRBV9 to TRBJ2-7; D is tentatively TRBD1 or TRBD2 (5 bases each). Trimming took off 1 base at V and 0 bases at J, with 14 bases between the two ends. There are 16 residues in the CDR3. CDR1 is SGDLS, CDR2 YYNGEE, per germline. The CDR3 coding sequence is TGTGCCAGCAGCGTAATCGACAGACTATCCTCCTACGAGCAGTACGTC. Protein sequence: CASSVIDRLSSYEQYV.

CDR3 loop: CASSRTGLNSPLHF. In DNA form, the CDR3 reads TGTGCCAGCAGCCGCACTGGCTTGAATTCACCCCTCCACTTT. The genes are TRBV12-3 or TRBV12-4 and TRBJ1-6; D is uncertain. The CDR3 totals 14 residues. V dropped 6 bases and J dropped 7 bases, with 13 bases sitting between them.

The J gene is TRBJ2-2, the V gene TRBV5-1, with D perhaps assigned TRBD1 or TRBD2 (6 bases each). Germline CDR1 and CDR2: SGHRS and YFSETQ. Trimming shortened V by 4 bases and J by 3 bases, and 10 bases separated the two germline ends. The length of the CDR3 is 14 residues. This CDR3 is CASSGGQDTGELFF. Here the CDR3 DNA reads TGCGCCAGCAGCGGGGGGCAGGACACCGGGGAGCTGTTTTTT.

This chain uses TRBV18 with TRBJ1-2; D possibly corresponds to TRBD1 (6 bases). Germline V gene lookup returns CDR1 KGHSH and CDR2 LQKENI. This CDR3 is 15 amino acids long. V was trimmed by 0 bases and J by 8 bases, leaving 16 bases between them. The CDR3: CASSPPSETGTGYTF. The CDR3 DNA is TGTGCCAGCTCACCACCTTCCGAGACAGGTACCGGCTACACCTTC.

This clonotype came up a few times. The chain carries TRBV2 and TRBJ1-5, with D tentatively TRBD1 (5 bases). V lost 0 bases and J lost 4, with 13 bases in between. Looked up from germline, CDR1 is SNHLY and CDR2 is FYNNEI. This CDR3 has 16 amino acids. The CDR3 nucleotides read TGTGCCAGCAGTGAAGCGGATGGGGGGTGGAATCAGCCCCAGCATTTT. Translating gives CASSEADGGWNQPQHF.

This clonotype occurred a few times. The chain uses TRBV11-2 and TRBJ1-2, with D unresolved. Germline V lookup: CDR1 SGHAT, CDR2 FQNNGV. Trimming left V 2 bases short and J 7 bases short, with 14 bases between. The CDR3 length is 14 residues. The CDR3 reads CASSLRSPYGGYTF. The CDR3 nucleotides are TGTGCCAGCAGCTTAAGGTCGCCATACGGTGGCTACACCTTC. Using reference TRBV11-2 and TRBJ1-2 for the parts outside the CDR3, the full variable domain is EAGVAQSPRYKIIEKRQSVAFWCNPISGHATLYWYQQILGQGPKLLIQFQNNGVVDDSQLPKDRFSAERLKGVDSTLKIQPAKLEDSAVYLCASSLRSPYGGYTFGSGTRLTVV.

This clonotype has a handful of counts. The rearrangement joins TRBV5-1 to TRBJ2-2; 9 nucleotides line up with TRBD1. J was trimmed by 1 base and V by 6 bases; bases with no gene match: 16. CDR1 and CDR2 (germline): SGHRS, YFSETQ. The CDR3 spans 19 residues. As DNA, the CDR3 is TGCGCCAGCAAAAGATACCTGGGACAGGGCTCCGAGAACACCGGGGAGCTGTTTTTT. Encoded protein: CASKRYLGQGSENTGELFF.

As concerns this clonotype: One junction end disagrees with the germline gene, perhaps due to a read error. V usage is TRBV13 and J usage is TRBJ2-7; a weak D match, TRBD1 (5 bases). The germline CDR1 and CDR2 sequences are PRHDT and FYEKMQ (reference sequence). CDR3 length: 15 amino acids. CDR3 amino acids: CASSETGQSSYEHYF. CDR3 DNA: TGTGCCAGCAGCGAAACAGGCCAAAGTTCCTACGAGCACTACTTC.